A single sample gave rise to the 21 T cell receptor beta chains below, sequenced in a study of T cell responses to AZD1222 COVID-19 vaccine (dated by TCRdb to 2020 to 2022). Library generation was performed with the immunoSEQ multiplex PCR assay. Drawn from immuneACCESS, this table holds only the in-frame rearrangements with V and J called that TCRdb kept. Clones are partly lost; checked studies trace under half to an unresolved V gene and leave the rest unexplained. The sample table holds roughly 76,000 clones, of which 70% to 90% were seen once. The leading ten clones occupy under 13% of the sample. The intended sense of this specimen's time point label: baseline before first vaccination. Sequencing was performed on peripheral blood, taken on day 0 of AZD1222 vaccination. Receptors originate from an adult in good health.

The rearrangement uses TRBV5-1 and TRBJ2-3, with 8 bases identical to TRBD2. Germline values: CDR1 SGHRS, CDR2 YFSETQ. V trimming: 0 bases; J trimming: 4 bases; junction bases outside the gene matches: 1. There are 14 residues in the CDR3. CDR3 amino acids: CASSLAGRADTQYF. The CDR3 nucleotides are TGCGCCAGCAGCTTGGCCGGGAGGGCAGATACGCAGTATTTT.

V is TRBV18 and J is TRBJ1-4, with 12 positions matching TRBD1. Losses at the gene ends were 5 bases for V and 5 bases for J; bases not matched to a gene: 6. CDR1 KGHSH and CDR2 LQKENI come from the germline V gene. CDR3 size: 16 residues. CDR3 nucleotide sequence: TGTGCCAGCTCATTTGGGACAGGGGGCGCGAATGAAAAACTGTTTTTT. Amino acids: CASSFGTGGANEKLFF.

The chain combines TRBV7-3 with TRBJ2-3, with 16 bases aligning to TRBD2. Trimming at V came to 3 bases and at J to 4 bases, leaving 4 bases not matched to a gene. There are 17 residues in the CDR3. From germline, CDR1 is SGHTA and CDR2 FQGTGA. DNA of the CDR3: TGTGCCAGCAGCTTGGGACTAGCGGGAGGGCTGGCAGATACGCAGTATTTT. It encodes CASSLGLAGGLADTQYF.

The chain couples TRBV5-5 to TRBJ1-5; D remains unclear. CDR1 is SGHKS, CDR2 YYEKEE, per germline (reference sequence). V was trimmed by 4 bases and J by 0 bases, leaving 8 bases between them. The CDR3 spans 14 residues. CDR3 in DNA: TGTGCCAGCAGCGGTAGCGTTAGCAATCAGCCCCAGCATTTT. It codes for CASSGSVSNQPQHF.

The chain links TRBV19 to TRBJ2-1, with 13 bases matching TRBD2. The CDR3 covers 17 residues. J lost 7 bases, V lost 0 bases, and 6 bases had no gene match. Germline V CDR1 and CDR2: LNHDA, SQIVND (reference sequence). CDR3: CASSIDSGLAGVNEQFF. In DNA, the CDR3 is TGTGCCAGTAGTATAGATTCAGGACTAGCGGGAGTGAATGAGCAGTTCTTC. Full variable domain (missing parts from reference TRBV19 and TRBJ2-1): DGGITQSPKYLFRKEGQNVTLSCEQNLNHDAMYWYRQDPGQGLRLIYYSQIVNDFQKGDIAEGYSVSREKKESFPLTVTSAQKNPTAFYLCASSIDSGLAGVNEQFFGPGTRLTVL.

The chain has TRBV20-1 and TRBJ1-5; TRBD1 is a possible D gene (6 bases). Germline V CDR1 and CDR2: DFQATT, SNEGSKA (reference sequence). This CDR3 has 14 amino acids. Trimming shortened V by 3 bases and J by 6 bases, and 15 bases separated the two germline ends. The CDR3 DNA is TGCAGTGCTAGTACTACAGGGCTCGGTCAGCCCCAGCATTTT. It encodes CSASTTGLGQPQHF.

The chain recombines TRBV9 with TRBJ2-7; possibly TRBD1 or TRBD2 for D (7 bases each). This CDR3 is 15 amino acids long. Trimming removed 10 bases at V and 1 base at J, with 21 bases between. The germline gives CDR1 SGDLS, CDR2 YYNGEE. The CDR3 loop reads CALTNRGGNSYEQYV. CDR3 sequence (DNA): TGTGCCCTTACAAACAGGGGAGGGAATTCCTACGAGCAGTACGTC.

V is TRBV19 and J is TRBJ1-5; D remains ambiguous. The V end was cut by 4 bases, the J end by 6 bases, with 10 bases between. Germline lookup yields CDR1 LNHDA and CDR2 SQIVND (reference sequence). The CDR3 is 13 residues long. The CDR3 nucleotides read TGTGCCAGTAGTAACACGGACGGTCAGCCCCAGCATTTT. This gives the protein CASSNTDGQPQHF.

The CDR3 region has the DNA TGTGCCTGGAGTGCTACCTACGAGCAGTACTTC. Its translation is CAWSATYEQYF. V gene TRBV30 combines with J gene TRBJ2-7; D unclear. The CDR3 covers 11 residues. V lost 1 base, J lost 2 bases, and 3 bases lay in between. In germline, CDR1 is GTSNPN, CDR2 SVGIG (reference sequence).

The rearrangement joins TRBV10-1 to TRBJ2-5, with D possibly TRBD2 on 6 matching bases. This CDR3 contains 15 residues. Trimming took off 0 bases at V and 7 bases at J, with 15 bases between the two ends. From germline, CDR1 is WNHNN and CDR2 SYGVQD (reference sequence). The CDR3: CASSESAGSGGTQYF. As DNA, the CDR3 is TGCGCCAGCAGTGAGTCTGCGGGATCCGGGGGGACCCAGTACTTC.

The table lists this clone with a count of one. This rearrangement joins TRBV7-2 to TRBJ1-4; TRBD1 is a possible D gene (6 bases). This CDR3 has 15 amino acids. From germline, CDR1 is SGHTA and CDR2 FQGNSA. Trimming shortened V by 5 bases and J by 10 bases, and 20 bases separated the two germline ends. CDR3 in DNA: TGTGCCAGCAGCCTGAATGGTGGGGGGCAGGGAAAACTGTTTTTT. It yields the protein CASSLNGGGQGKLFF.

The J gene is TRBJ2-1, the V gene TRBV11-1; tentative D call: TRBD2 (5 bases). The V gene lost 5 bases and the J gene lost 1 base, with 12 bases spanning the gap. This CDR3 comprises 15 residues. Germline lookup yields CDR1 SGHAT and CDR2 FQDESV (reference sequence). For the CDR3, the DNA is TGTGCCAGCAGCCCCGGACTGGGTTCCTACAATGAGCAGTTCTTC. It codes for CASSPGLGSYNEQFF.

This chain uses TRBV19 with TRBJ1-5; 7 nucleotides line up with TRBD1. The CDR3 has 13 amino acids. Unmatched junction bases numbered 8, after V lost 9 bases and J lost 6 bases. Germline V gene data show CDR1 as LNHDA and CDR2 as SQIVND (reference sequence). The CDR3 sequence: CASADRAGQPQHF. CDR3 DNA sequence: TGTGCCAGCGCCGACAGGGCGGGTCAGCCCCAGCATTTT.

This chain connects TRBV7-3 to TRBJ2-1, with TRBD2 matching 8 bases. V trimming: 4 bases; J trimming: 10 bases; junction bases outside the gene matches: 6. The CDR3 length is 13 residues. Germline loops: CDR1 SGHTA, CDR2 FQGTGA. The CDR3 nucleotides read TGTGCCAGCAGCTCCGGACTAGCCGAGGAGCAGTTCTTC. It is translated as CASSSGLAEEQFF.

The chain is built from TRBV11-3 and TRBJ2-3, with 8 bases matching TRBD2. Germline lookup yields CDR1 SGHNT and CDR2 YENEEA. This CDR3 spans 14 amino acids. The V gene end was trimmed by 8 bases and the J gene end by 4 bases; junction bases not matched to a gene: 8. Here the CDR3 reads CASGSGKDADTQYF. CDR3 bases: TGTGCCAGCGGTAGCGGGAAAGATGCAGATACGCAGTATTTT.

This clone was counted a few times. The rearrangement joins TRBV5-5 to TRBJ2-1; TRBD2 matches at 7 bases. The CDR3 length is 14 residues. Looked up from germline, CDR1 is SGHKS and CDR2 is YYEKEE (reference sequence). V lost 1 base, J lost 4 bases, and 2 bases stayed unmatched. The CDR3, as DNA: TGTGCCAGCAGCTTGCTAGCGGCATACAATGAGCAGTTCTTC. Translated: CASSLLAAYNEQFF.

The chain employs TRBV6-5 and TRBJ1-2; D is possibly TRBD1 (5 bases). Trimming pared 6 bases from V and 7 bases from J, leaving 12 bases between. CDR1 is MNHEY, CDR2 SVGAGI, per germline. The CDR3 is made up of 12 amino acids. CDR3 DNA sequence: TGTGCCAGCAGGGTGGGGGTGGGTGGCTACACCTTC. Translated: CASRVGVGGYTF.

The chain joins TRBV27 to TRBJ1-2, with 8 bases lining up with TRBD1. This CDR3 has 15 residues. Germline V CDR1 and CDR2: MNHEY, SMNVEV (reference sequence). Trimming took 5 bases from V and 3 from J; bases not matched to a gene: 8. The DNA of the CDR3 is TGTGCCAGCAGTCCGCGGACAGGGACCTACTATGGCTACACCTTC. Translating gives CASSPRTGTYYGYTF.

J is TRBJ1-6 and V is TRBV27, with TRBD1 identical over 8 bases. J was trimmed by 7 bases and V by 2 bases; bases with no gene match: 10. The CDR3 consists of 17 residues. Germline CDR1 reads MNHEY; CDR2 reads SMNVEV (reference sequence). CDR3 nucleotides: TGTGCCAGCAGTTTACCACCCGACAGGGGACCCAATTCACCCCTCCACTTT. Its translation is CASSLPPDRGPNSPLHF.

The CDR3 region has the DNA TGTGCCAGCAGCATCGGGGGGGATCCTTACAATGAGCAGTTCTTC. Translated, it gives CASSIGGDPYNEQFF. The V gene is TRBV7-2, the J gene TRBJ2-1; 8 bases map to TRBD2. After removal of 5 bases from V and 4 bases from J, the junction contained 7 bases not matched to a gene. The CDR3 contains 15 residues. Germline CDR1 SGHTA, CDR2 FQGNSA. Supplemented by reference TRBV7-2 and TRBJ2-1, the full variable domain reads GAGVSQSPSNKVTEKGKDVELRCDPISGHTALYWYRQSLGQGLEFLIYFQGNSAPDKSGLPSDRFSAERTGGSVSTLTIQRTQQEDSAVYLCASSIGGDPYNEQFFGPGTRLTVL.

The CDR3 nucleotides read TGTGCCAGCAGCTTCATAGCGGGCAACTACGAGCAGTACTTC. Amino acid sequence: CASSFIAGNYEQYF. This rearrangement joins TRBV7-2 to TRBJ2-7, with 7 bases lining up with TRBD2. Germline CDR1 reads SGHTA; CDR2 reads FQGNSA. Trimming at V came to 3 bases and at J to 3 bases, leaving 5 bases not matched to a gene. This CDR3 has 14 residues.